This passage covers 24 T cell receptor beta chains from one sample sequenced in a study of T cells in Graves' hyperthyroidism and ophthalmopathy. TCR beta CDR3 region amplification was performed from RNA transcripts. First-round RT-PCR targeting the TCR CDR3 was performed with the HTBI primer set. MiXCR, run by TCRdb on the multiplex PCR reads, gives a single entry per CDR3 protein. The data contain a few hundred thousand distinct CDR3 sequences, about 43% of them singletons. The source material was peripheral blood or thyroid tissue (not recorded which). The receptors were gathered from a woman under 30 with Graves' hyperthyroidism.

The chain links TRBV20-1 to TRBJ1-5, with D hard to call. The germline gives CDR1 DFQATT, CDR2 SNEGSKA (reference sequence). The CDR3 sequence is 13 residues long. V was shortened by 4 bases and J by 6 bases, with 13 bases between the two germline ends. The chain's CDR3 is CSANTVNFQPQHF. The CDR3 DNA is TGCAGTGCTAACACAGTAAACTTTCAGCCCCAGCATTTT.

This clonotype was counted many times. CDR3 coding DNA: TGTGCCAGCAGCTTGGCGCAGAATACTGGGGCCAACGTCCTGACTTTC. Amino acid sequence: CASSLAQNTGANVLTF. The chain combines TRBV5-6 with TRBJ2-6; unclear D gene. The CDR3 is 16 amino acids. Germline V gives CDR1 SGHDT, CDR2 YYEEEE. V lost 0 bases, J lost 2 bases, and 9 bases lay in between.

This clonotype was seen at least ten times. The chain is built from TRBV5-1 and TRBJ1-4, with unresolved D. This CDR3 region has 14 residues. V lost 0 bases, J lost 4 bases, and 7 bases lay in between. From germline, CDR1 is SGHRS and CDR2 YFSETQ. The CDR3 here is CASSLVDLNEKLFF. The CDR3 DNA is TGCGCCAGCAGCTTGGTGGACCTTAATGAAAAACTGTTTTTT.

This clonotype was recorded many times. This sequence joins TRBV24-1 and TRBJ2-7; D gene uncertain. Germline CDR1 KGHDR, CDR2 SFDVKD. The CDR3 is made up of 11 amino acids. V lost 4 bases and J lost 3, with 3 bases in between. This CDR3 reads CATSEGYEQYF. DNA for the CDR3: TGTGCCACCAGTGAGGGCTACGAGCAGTACTTC.

This clonotype was recorded many times. The chain carries TRBV24-1 and TRBJ1-2; D is unclear. With 1 base removed from V and 6 bases from J, the gap between germline ends came to 2 bases. This CDR3 comprises 11 residues. The germline gives CDR1 KGHDR, CDR2 SFDVKD. CDR3 region: CATSDFNGYTF. CDR3 sequence (DNA): TGTGCCACCAGTGATTTCAATGGCTACACCTTC.

This clonotype was observed at least ten times. The rearrangement uses TRBV7-9 and TRBJ1-2, with unresolved D. CDR1 and CDR2 from the germline V gene are SEHNR and FQNEAQ (reference sequence). This CDR3 contains 13 residues. Trimming left V 2 bases short and J 6 bases short, with 10 bases between. CDR3: CASSLFDADGYTF. As DNA, the CDR3 is TGTGCCAGCAGCTTATTCGACGCAGATGGCTACACCTTC.

Regarding this clonotype: Being one base from a much bigger clone, this may be a read error. This chain joins TRBV5-6 and TRBJ1-1; 7 positions agree with TRBD1. Trimming took 5 bases from V and 1 from J; bases not matched to a gene: 8. The CDR3 runs to 15 residues. Germline CDR1 and CDR2: SGHDT and YYEEEE. CDR3 amino acids: CASSPAGGPNTEAFF. CDR3 sequence (DNA): TGTGCCAGCAGTCCAGCAGGGGGGCCGAACACTGAAGCTTTCTTT.

This clonotype has only one observation. The chain is built from TRBV15 and TRBJ2-5; perhaps TRBD2 as D (6 bases). Germline-derived CDR1 and CDR2 are LNHNV and YYDKDF (reference sequence). This CDR3 has 13 residues. V lost 0 bases and J lost 9, with 11 bases in between. The CDR3 DNA reads TGTGCCACCAGCAGAGATCGGGGGACGTCCCAGTACTTC. It is translated as CATSRDRGTSQYF.

This clonotype showed up many times. This CDR3 is CSVSSGVRTGELFF. The CDR3 DNA is TGCAGCGTTTCTAGCGGGGTCAGGACCGGGGAGCTGTTTTTT. The V and J genes are TRBV29-1 and TRBJ2-2, with TRBD2 matching over 9 bases. V lost 5 bases and J lost 5; bases outside the gene matches: 6. CDR1 SQVTM and CDR2 ANQGSEA come from the germline V gene. The CDR3 totals 14 residues.

CDR3 in DNA: TGCAGTGCTTTGCTAGCGGGAGGGCCCCAGTACTTC. It encodes CSALLAGGPQYF. This rearrangement joins TRBV20-1 to TRBJ2-5; the match to TRBD2 covers 12 bases. The CDR3 has 12 amino acids. Germline V gene data show CDR1 as DFQATT and CDR2 as SNEGSKA (reference sequence). Trimming removed 5 bases from V and 9 bases from J; junction bases left unmatched: 4.

Ten or more counts support this clonotype. The rearrangement links TRBV25-1 to TRBJ1-1; 7 bases align to TRBD1. Germline trimming cut 4 bases from V and 4 bases from J; bases unmatched to any gene: 9. The germline gives CDR1 MGHDK, CDR2 SYGVNS. The CDR3 length is 15 residues. CDR3 bases: TGTGCCAGCAGTGCAATCCAGACAGGGCCCACTGAAGCTTTCTTT. Amino acid sequence: CASSAIQTGPTEAFF.

This clonotype was observed at least ten times. J is TRBJ1-1 and V is TRBV29-1; a possible D gene is TRBD1 (5 bases). The CDR3 is 15 amino acids. V lost 2 bases and J lost 2, with 15 bases in between. Germline CDR1 is SQVTM and CDR2 is ANQGSEA. The CDR3 here is CSVEKGMGINTEAFF. CDR3 sequence (DNA): TGCAGCGTTGAAAAGGGGATGGGGATCAACACTGAAGCTTTCTTT.

The table lists this clonotype with many counts. The CDR3 DNA is TGCGCCAGCAGAACCTCCGGGATCACCTACGAGCAGTACTTC. Its translation is CASRTSGITYEQYF. The chain carries TRBV5-1 and TRBJ2-7; D possibly corresponds to TRBD2 (5 bases). Germline loops: CDR1 SGHRS, CDR2 YFSETQ. Trimming took off 5 bases at V and 2 bases at J, with 14 bases between the two ends. This CDR3 contains 14 residues.

The chain recombines TRBV7-9 with TRBJ2-3, with TRBD2 matching 9 bases. Germline V gene lookup returns CDR1 SEHNR and CDR2 FQNEAQ (reference sequence). J lost 2 bases, V lost 3 bases, and 6 bases had no gene match. The CDR3 has 16 amino acids. CDR3 nucleotides: TGTGCCAGCAGCTTTTTCCTAGCGGGACCCACAGATACGCAGTATTTT. It translates to CASSFFLAGPTDTQYF.

The sample holds many counts of this clonotype. The J gene is TRBJ1-1, the V gene TRBV7-8, with D unclear. Germline values: CDR1 SGHVS, CDR2 FQNEAQ. This CDR3 is built from 18 residues. The V end lost 5 bases, the J end lost 1 base, and 23 bases lay between the germline ends. CDR3 DNA: TGTGCCAGCAGCCCCCGAGACAAGGTGTTCCTTTCGAACACTGAAGCTTTCTTT. Translating it yields CASSPRDKVFLSNTEAFF.

This chain uses TRBV7-1 with TRBJ1-2, with 7 bases aligning to TRBD1. TRBV7-1 is labeled an ORF, and its function is uncertain. This CDR3 has 12 amino acids. The ends lost 3 bases at V and 8 bases at J; junction bases unmatched: 3. CDR3 sequence reads: CASSSDRRGYTF. Written as DNA, the CDR3 is TGTGCCAGCAGCTCGGACAGGCGAGGCTACACCTTC.

The chain is built from TRBV10-3 and TRBJ1-1, with D maybe TRBD1 (5 bases). Deletions cut 11 bases from V and 0 bases from J, with 22 bases between. The germline CDR1 and CDR2 sequences are ENHRY and SYGVKD. The CDR3 consists of 16 residues. Here the CDR3 reads CAAGLAGGRVNTEAFF. The CDR3, as DNA: TGTGCCGCTGGGCTAGCGGGAGGCAGGGTGAACACTGAAGCTTTCTTT.

This rearrangement joins TRBV20-1 to TRBJ2-7; D gene ambiguous. CDR1 and CDR2 (germline): DFQATT, SNEGSKA (reference sequence). The CDR3 sequence is 8 residues long. The CDR3 sequence: CSVEGQYF. The CDR3 region has the DNA TGCAGCGTCGAAGGGCAGTACTTC.

This rearrangement joins TRBV10-3 to TRBJ2-7, with D perhaps matching TRBD2 (5 bases). Germline V gene sequence: CDR1 ENHRY, CDR2 SYGVKD. Trimming took 2 bases from V and 0 from J, leaving 14 bases between them. There are 16 residues in the CDR3. Here the CDR3 DNA reads TGTGCCATCAGTGAGACGGACTTCTCTTTCTCCTACGAGCAGTACTTC. The encoded protein is CAISETDFSFSYEQYF.

The chain joins TRBV20-1 to TRBJ2-5; possible D gene TRBD1, 5 bases. The CDR3 is 13 amino acids. CDR1 DFQATT and CDR2 SNEGSKA come from the germline V gene (reference sequence). CDR3 in amino acids: CSAPAGNQETQYF. CDR3 bases: TGCAGCGCGCCAGCAGGGAACCAAGAGACCCAGTACTTC.

The chain joins TRBV27 to TRBJ1-1; 11 bases are shared with TRBD1. From germline, CDR1 is MNHEY and CDR2 SMNVEV (reference sequence). V shed 0 bases and J 8 bases; nucleotides not matched to a gene: 5. The CDR3 has 15 amino acids. CDR3 coding DNA: TGTGCCAGCAGTTTATCGAGGACAGGGGGCTCCGAAGCTTTCTTT. Translating gives CASSLSRTGGSEAFF.

This clonotype was detected ten times or more. The chain couples TRBV2 to TRBJ2-2; 11 bases line up with TRBD2. The CDR3 totals 16 residues. The V gene end was trimmed by 3 bases and the J gene end by 13 bases; junction bases not matched to a gene: 13. CDR1 is SNHLY and CDR2 is FYNNEI in the germline V gene. The DNA for the CDR3 is TGTGCCAGCAGTGACGGGACTAGCGGACCCTATTGGCGGCTGTTTTTT. This sequence encodes CASSDGTSGPYWRLFF.

The chain combines TRBV5-8 with TRBJ2-7; 7 nucleotides align to TRBD2. The CDR3 has 16 amino acids. The germline V gene has CDR1 SGHTS and CDR2 YDEGEE. The J segment lost 1 base and the V segment lost 4 bases, leaving 11 bases of the junction unmatched. The CDR3, as DNA: TGTGCCAGCAGCCCCCTTATTTCTAGCGGTTCCTACGAGCAGTACTTC. Translating gives CASSPLISSGSYEQYF.

This clonotype was counted ten times or more. The rearrangement links TRBV19 to TRBJ1-4; 9 bases align to TRBD1. Germline CDR1 reads LNHDA; CDR2 reads SQIVND (reference sequence). CDR3 size: 17 residues. V lost 4 bases, J lost 8 bases, and 14 bases stayed unmatched. In nucleotides, the CDR3 is TGTGCCAGTAGTACCTTCCCTTGGACAGGGGAAGGCGAAAAACTGTTTTTT. It is translated as CASSTFPWTGEGEKLFF. Variable domain in full (rest from reference TRBV19 and TRBJ1-4): DGGITQSPKYLFRKEGQNVTLSCEQNLNHDAMYWYRQDPGQGLRLIYYSQIVNDFQKGDIAEGYSVSREKKESFPLTVTSAQKNPTAFYLCASSTFPWTGEGEKLFFGSGTQLSVL.